This is a list of T cell receptor beta chains from one sample in a study of blood T cell repertoires in COVID-19. Method: immunoSEQ multiplex PCR; TCRdb's copy keeps in-frame clones and lacks some. The sample has 200,000 or so clones; around nine tenths are singletons. Sequences were obtained from peripheral blood. The receptors were gathered from a man between 65 and 85 years old with active or convalescent COVID-19. The CDR3 runs from the conserved cysteine through the conserved F or W. A D gene is named only where the DNA matches it firmly. Clone size appears in some rows only: once, few, many, or a class for an expanded clone.

size: -; V: TRBV7-9; J: TRBJ1-6; D: TRBD1; DNA: TGTGCCAGCACACGGGACAGCTATAATTCACCCCTCCACTTT; CDR3: CASTRDSYNSPLHF
size: -; V: TRBV3-1/TRBV3-2; J: TRBJ2-1; D: -; DNA: TGTGCCAGCAGCCACGGCGCTCTAGCCCTTTACGGAAATGAGCAGTTCTTC; CDR3: CASSHGALALYGNEQFF
size: -; V: TRBV5-8; J: TRBJ1-4; D: -; DNA: TGTGCCAGCAGCTTGACTATATCCCAGGAGGTTGAAAAACTGTTTTTT; CDR3: CASSLTISQEVEKLFF
size: once; V: TRBV10-3; J: TRBJ1-3; D: -; DNA: TGTGCCATCAGCCCCCTTGGCGCAGCGAACTCTGGAAACACCATATATTTT; CDR3: CAISPLGAANSGNTIYF
size: -; V: TRBV6-1; J: TRBJ1-5; D: TRBD1; DNA: TGTGCCAGCAGAGAAGGGGGCCAGGGCAATCAGCCCCAGCATTTT; CDR3: CASREGGQGNQPQHF
size: -; V: TRBV23-1; J: TRBJ1-5; D: -; DNA: TGCGCCAGCAGTCATTTCGTTTGGGTAAGGGGCCCCAATCAGCCCCAGCATTTT; CDR3: CASSHFVWVRGPNQPQHF
size: -; V: TRBV30; J: TRBJ1-5; D: TRBD1; DNA: TGTGCCTGGGACAGGGGTCTGGGTCAGCCCCAGCATTTT; CDR3: CAWDRGLGQPQHF
size: -; V: TRBV3-1/TRBV3-2; J: TRBJ1-4; D: -; DNA: TGTGCCAGCAGCCCCGGGTCAACTAATGAAAAACTGTTTTTT; CDR3: CASSPGSTNEKLFF
size: -; V: TRBV10-3; J: TRBJ1-5; D: TRBD1; DNA: TGTGCCATCAGTGGACAGGGTGGACAGCCCCAGCATTTT; CDR3: CAISGQGGQPQHF
size: -; V: TRBV3-1/TRBV3-2; J: TRBJ2-3; D: TRBD1; DNA: TGTGCCAGCAGCCATGACCCGTGGGGACAGGGGATTAGCACAGATACGCAGTATTTT; CDR3: CASSHDPWGQGISTDTQYF
size: -; V: TRBV20-1; J: TRBJ2-7; D: -; DNA: TGCAGTGCTAGTTGTTGGCAAGAGGAGGGGGCGGCCGAGCAGTACTTC; CDR3: CSASCWQEEGAAEQYF
size: -; V: TRBV6-5; J: TRBJ1-6; D: -; DNA: TGTGCCAGCAGTCCCCGGGGAGGGATTAATTCACCCCTCCACTTT; CDR3: CASSPRGGINSPLHF
size: -; V: TRBV2; J: TRBJ1-5; D: TRBD1; DNA: TGTGCCAGCAGCCGGGACAGGGGTTATAGCAATCAGCCCCAGCATTTT; CDR3: CASSRDRGYSNQPQHF
size: -; V: TRBV19; J: TRBJ1-6; D: -; DNA: TGTGCCAGTAGTACGACAGGATATAATTCACCCCTCCACTTT; CDR3: CASSTTGYNSPLHF
size: -; V: TRBV24-1; J: TRBJ2-1; D: TRBD1; DNA: TGTGCCACCAGTGATTGGACAGGGACCAATGAGCAGTTCTTC; CDR3: CATSDWTGTNEQFF
size: -; V: TRBV19; J: TRBJ1-5; D: -; DNA: TGTGCCAGTAGTTCATCGGGACTCTCGAGCAATCAGCCCCAGCATTTT; CDR3: CASSSSGLSSNQPQHF
size: -; V: TRBV28; J: TRBJ1-2; D: TRBD1; DNA: TGTGCCAGCAGATACCAGGGGGCGCGAGGAAACTATGGCTACACCTTC; CDR3: CASRYQGARGNYGYTF
size: -; V: TRBV28; J: TRBJ2-7; D: -; DNA: TGTGCCAGCAGTTTGTCAGGGCCCTACGAGCAGTACTTC; CDR3: CASSLSGPYEQYF
size: -; V: TRBV6-5; J: TRBJ1-2; D: -; DNA: TGTGCCAGCAGCCCGGGGCGGCGGGACCTTGTGGGCTACACCTTC; CDR3: CASSPGRRDLVGYTF
size: -; V: TRBV12-3/TRBV12-4; J: TRBJ2-2; D: -; DNA: TGTGCCAGCAGTCCTTCCACCGGGGGGCTGTTTTTT; CDR3: CASSPSTGGLFF
size: -; V: TRBV7-2; J: TRBJ2-5; D: TRBD2; DNA: TGTGCCAGCAGCTTAGTCGCGGGTGTGCGGGGGGGCCAAGAGACCCAGTACTTC; CDR3: CASSLVAGVRGGQETQYF
size: -; V: TRBV2; J: TRBJ2-3; D: TRBD1; DNA: TGTGCCAGCAGAAGACCGGGACAGACAGATACGCAGTATTTT; CDR3: CASRRPGQTDTQYF
size: -; V: TRBV9; J: TRBJ1-2; D: -; DNA: TGTGCCAGCAGTACCGGGGAGGCTAACTATGGCTACACCTTC; CDR3: CASSTGEANYGYTF
size: -; V: TRBV19; J: TRBJ2-7; D: TRBD2; DNA: TGTGCCAGTAGTATAGGGACTAGCGGGAGGATTTACGAGCAGTACTTC; CDR3: CASSIGTSGRIYEQYF
size: -; V: TRBV5-1; J: TRBJ1-2; D: -; DNA: TGCGCCAGCAGAGCGGGGGAGATTAGCTATGGCTACACCTTC; CDR3: CASRAGEISYGYTF
size: -; V: TRBV30; J: TRBJ1-5; D: TRBD1; DNA: TGTGCCTGGAGGCCGGGACAGGCAAATCAGCCCCAGCATTTT; CDR3: CAWRPGQANQPQHF
size: -; V: TRBV29-1; J: TRBJ2-1; D: TRBD2; DNA: TGCAGCGTTCTTACCGGGACTAACGGATACAATGAGCAGTTCTTC; CDR3: CSVLTGTNGYNEQFF
size: -; V: TRBV30; J: TRBJ2-1; D: -; DNA: TGTGCCGGTAAGGGTGCGGGCTATGAGCAGTTCTTC; CDR3: CAGKGAGYEQFF
size: -; V: TRBV10-3; J: TRBJ1-6; D: -; DNA: TGTGCCATCAGTGAGTCCCACCTGAGAGATTCACCCCTCCACTTT; CDR3: CAISESHLRDSPLHF
size: -; V: TRBV25-1; J: TRBJ1-1; D: -; DNA: TGTGCCAGCAGTAAAGAGGGTTCGATGAACACTGAAGCTTTCTTT; CDR3: CASSKEGSMNTEAFF
size: -; V: TRBV6-5; J: TRBJ2-4; D: -; DNA: TGTGCCAGCAGATCCCGGACAGTGGGCAAAAACATTCAGTACTTC; CDR3: CASRSRTVGKNIQYF
size: -; V: TRBV23-1; J: TRBJ1-1; D: -; DNA: TGCGCCAGCAGTCAATCGACGGGAGAAAGGACTGAAGCTTTCTTT; CDR3: CASSQSTGERTEAFF
size: -; V: TRBV27; J: TRBJ2-5; D: TRBD2; DNA: TGTGCCAGCAGTCTAACTACGGGGGGGCTAGAGACCCAGTACTTC; CDR3: CASSLTTGGLETQYF
size: -; V: TRBV9; J: TRBJ2-2; D: TRBD1; DNA: TGTGCCAGCAGCGCCAGGACAGGGAACACCGGGGAGCTGTTTTTT; CDR3: CASSARTGNTGELFF
size: -; V: TRBV30; J: TRBJ2-7; D: -; DNA: TGTGCCTGGGTGGACGGGACCTACGAGCAGTACTTC; CDR3: CAWVDGTYEQYF
size: -; V: TRBV28; J: TRBJ1-2; D: -; DNA: TGTGCCAGCACCACTATGGGCTATGGCTACACCTTC; CDR3: CASTTMGYGYTF
size: -; V: TRBV5-4; J: TRBJ1-1; D: TRBD1; DNA: TGTGCCAGCAGCATACCGGGACAGGGCACGAACACTGAAGCTTTCTTT; CDR3: CASSIPGQGTNTEAFF
size: -; V: TRBV6-1; J: TRBJ2-1; D: TRBD2; DNA: TGTGCCAGCAGTGAATCGGCTAGCGGGCAACTTCTTTCCTACAATGAGCAGTTCTTC; CDR3: CASSESASGQLLSYNEQFF
size: -; V: TRBV20-1; J: TRBJ2-3; D: TRBD2; DNA: TGCAGTGCTAGTCAGGGCGGGGGGTTCCTTGGTGCTAGCACAGATACGCAGTATTTT; CDR3: CSASQGGGFLGASTDTQYF
size: once; V: TRBV9; J: TRBJ1-2; D: TRBD1; DNA: TGTGCCAGCAGCGTCGACAGGGTGATAGGTGGCTACACCTTC; CDR3: CASSVDRVIGGYTF
size: once; V: TRBV19; J: TRBJ2-2; D: TRBD2; DNA: TGTGCCAGTAGCCTGATGTGGGCTAGCGGGGGGAACACCGGGGAGCTGTTTTTT; CDR3: CASSLMWASGGNTGELFF
size: -; V: TRBV5-6; J: TRBJ1-3; D: -; DNA: TGTGCCAGCAGCTTGGGTCAGGGAAACACCATATATTTT; CDR3: CASSLGQGNTIYF
size: -; V: TRBV3-1/TRBV3-2; J: TRBJ2-5; D: -; DNA: TGTGCCAGCAGCCTCTACAGAACTGAACAAGAGACCCAGTACTTC; CDR3: CASSLYRTEQETQYF
size: -; V: TRBV10-3; J: TRBJ1-1; D: -; DNA: TGTGCCATCAGTGAGTCTGACAGTACTGAAGCTTTCTTT; CDR3: CAISESDSTEAFF
size: -; V: TRBV9; J: TRBJ1-4; D: TRBD1; DNA: TGTGCCAGCAGCGCCTCCGGGACAGGGTATGAAAAACTGTTTTTT; CDR3: CASSASGTGYEKLFF
size: -; V: TRBV19; J: TRBJ2-3; D: -; DNA: TGTGCCAGTAGTATCGGAGGGGGCAACTCAGATACGCAGTATTTT; CDR3: CASSIGGGNSDTQYF
size: -; V: TRBV6-6; J: TRBJ2-4; D: TRBD2; DNA: TGTGCCAGCGGCAAGCTAGCGGGAGGAATCAAAAACATTCAGTACTTC; CDR3: CASGKLAGGIKNIQYF
size: few; V: TRBV15; J: TRBJ1-5; D: -; DNA: TGTGCCACCAGCAGAGGCAGGGGTTTGGGCAATCAGCCCCAGCATTTT; CDR3: CATSRGRGLGNQPQHF
size: -; V: TRBV6-1; J: TRBJ1-2; D: TRBD1; DNA: TGTGCCAGCAGTGAAGCTCTGACAGGGGATGGCTACACCTTC; CDR3: CASSEALTGDGYTF
size: -; V: TRBV28; J: TRBJ1-5; D: -; DNA: TGTGCCAGCAGTTTAGAGAGGGAACGCTATAGCAATCAGCCCCAGCATTTT; CDR3: CASSLERERYSNQPQHF
size: -; V: TRBV19; J: TRBJ1-5; D: -; DNA: TGTGCCAGTAGAGTGGGGGGAGTTGATAATCAGCCCCAGCATTTT; CDR3: CASRVGGVDNQPQHF